This TCR beta chain derives from a study of blood T cells in healthy people across ages. V shed 4 bases, J shed 5 bases, and the junction held 10 bases outside the gene matches. The V gene's germline CDR1 is MNHEY and CDR2 SMNVEV (reference sequence). The CDR3 runs to 16 residues. This clonotype has more than one count but fewer than ten. The use of a sample-barcoded 5' primer and a J-beta primer mix characterized a second PCR of roughly 6 to 11 cycles. Template switching added a 12-random-nucleotide identifier to every cDNA molecule. TCRdb called the 5' RACE reads again in MiXCR, with one record for every CDR3 protein. In the table there are hundreds of thousands of distinct CDR3 sequences, around 52% of which are singletons.

Material: blood. This sequence was found in an elderly woman in good health. The chain links TRBV27 to TRBJ2-7; 11 nucleotides agree with TRBD2. The CDR3 loop reads CASSSLGTSGSDEQYF. In DNA, the CDR3 is TGTGCCAGCAGTTCTCTTGGAACTAGCGGGAGCGACGAGCAGTACTTC.